The subject of this entry is one TCR beta chain. Method: immunoSEQ multiplex PCR; TCRdb's copy keeps in-frame clones and lacks some. The data show 35,000 to 55,000 clones, with about 95% seen just once and around 7.5% held by the top ten. The CDR3 extends over 15 amino acids. Trimming cost V 1 base and J 11 bases; bases outside gene matches: 13. Germline-derived CDR1 and CDR2 are MGHRA and YSYEKL. The sample comes from a study of T cells in tuberculosis. Sequencing was performed on PBMCs. V usage is TRBV4-1 and J usage is TRBJ1-1; 7 nucleotides align to TRBD1. This sequence was found in a donor under 30 with latent tuberculosis or without tuberculosis infection. CDR3 region: CASSQGWDRQGTAFF. The CDR3, as DNA: TGCGCCAGCAGCCAAGGATGGGATAGACAGGGTACGGCTTTCTTT.